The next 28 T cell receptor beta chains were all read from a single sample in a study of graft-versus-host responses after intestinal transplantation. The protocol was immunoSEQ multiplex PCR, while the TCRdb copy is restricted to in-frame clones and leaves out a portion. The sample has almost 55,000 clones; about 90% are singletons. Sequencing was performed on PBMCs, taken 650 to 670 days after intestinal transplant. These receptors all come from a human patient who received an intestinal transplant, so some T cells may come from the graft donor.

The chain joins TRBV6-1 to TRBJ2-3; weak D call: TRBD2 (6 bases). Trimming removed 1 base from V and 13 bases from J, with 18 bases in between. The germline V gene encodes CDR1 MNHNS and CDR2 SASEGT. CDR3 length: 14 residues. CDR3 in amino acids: CASSEVWRDPGEYF. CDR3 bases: TGTGCCAGCAGTGAAGTCTGGAGAGATCCGGGAGAGTATTTT.

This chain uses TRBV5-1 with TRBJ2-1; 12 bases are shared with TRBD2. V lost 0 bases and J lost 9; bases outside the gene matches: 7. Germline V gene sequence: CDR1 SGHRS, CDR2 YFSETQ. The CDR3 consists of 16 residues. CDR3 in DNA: TGCGCCAGCAGCTTGGGACCTAGCGGGGGGGCTGGTGAGCAGTTCTTC. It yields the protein CASSLGPSGGAGEQFF. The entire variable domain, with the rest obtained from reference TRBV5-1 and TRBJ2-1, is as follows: KAGVTQTPRYLIKTRGQQVTLSCSPISGHRSVSWYQQTPGQGLQFLFEYFSETQRNKGNFPGRFSGRQFSNSRSEMNVSTLELGDSALYLCASSLGPSGGAGEQFFGPGTRLTVL.

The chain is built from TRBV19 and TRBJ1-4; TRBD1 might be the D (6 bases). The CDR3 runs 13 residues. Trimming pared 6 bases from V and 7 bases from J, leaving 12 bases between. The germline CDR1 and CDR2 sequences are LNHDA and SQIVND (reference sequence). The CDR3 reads CASSLQGSEKLFF. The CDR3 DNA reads TGTGCCAGTAGCCTACAGGGTAGTGAAAAACTGTTTTTT.

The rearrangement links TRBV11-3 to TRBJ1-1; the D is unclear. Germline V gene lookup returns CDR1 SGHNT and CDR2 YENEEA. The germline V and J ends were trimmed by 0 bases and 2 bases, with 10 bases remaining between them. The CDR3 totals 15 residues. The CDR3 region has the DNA TGTGCCAGCAGCTTAGATCCGACTTTCAACACTGAAGCTTTCTTT. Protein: CASSLDPTFNTEAFF.

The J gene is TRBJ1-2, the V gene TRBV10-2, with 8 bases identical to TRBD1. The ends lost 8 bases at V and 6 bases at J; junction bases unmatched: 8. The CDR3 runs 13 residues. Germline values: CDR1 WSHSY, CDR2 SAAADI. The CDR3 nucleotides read TGCGCCAGCCAAGCAGGGGGCAGGAATGGCTACACCTTC. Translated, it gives CASQAGGRNGYTF.

The CDR3 nucleotides read TGTGCCAGCAGCTTAGCCTGGGACAGCTCCTACGAGCAGTACTTC. This encodes CASSLAWDSSYEQYF. The V and J genes are TRBV7-2 and TRBJ2-7, with 7 positions matching TRBD1. Germline V CDR1 and CDR2: SGHTA, FQGNSA. V shed 0 bases, J shed 0 bases, and the junction held 2 bases outside the gene matches. The CDR3 has 15 residues. Complete variable domain (other parts from reference TRBV7-2 and TRBJ2-7): GAGVSQSPSNKVTEKGKDVELRCDPISGHTALYWYRQSLGQGLEFLIYFQGNSAPDKSGLPSDRFSAERTGGSVSTLTIQRTQQEDSAVYLCASSLAWDSSYEQYFGPGTRLTVT.

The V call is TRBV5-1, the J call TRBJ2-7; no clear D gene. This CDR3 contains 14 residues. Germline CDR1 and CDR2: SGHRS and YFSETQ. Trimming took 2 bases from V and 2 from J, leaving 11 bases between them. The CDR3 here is CASSFLGSAYEQYF. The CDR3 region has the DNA TGCGCCAGCAGCTTCCTCGGCAGTGCCTACGAGCAGTACTTC.

The CDR3 DNA sequence: TGTGCCAGCAGCTACACAGGGGAGAAGTACGAGCAGTACTTC. This sequence encodes CASSYTGEKYEQYF. V and J are TRBV7-6 and TRBJ2-7; TRBD1 matches 7 bases. The germline CDR1 and CDR2 sequences are SGHVS and FNYEAQ. CDR3 size: 14 residues. V lost 4 bases to trimming and J lost 4 bases; unmatched junction nucleotides: 7.

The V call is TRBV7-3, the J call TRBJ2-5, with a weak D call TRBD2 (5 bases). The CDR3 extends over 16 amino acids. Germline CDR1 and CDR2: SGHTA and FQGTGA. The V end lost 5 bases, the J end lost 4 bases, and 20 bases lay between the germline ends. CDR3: CASSLLGKGSRETQYF. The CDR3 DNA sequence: TGTGCCAGCAGCCTCCTTGGAAAAGGGAGTAGAGAGACCCAGTACTTC.

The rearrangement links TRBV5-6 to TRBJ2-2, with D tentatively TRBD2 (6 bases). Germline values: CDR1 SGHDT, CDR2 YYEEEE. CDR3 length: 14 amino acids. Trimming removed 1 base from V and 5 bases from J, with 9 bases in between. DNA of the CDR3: TGTGCCAGCAGCTTGTTTGGGACTACCGGGGAGCTGTTTTTT. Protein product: CASSLFGTTGELFF.

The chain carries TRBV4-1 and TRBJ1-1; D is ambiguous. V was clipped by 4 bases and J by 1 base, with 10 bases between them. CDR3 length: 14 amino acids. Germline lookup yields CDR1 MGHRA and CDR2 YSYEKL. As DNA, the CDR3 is TGCGCCAGCAGCCCATTAACAGCGAACACTGAAGCTTTCTTT. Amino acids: CASSPLTANTEAFF.

The CDR3 region is CASRETGGYEQYF. CDR3 DNA: TGTGCCAGCAGGGAGACAGGGGGCTACGAGCAGTACTTC. The rearrangement joins TRBV6-1 to TRBJ2-7, with 9 bases fitting TRBD1. The CDR3 totals 13 residues. CDR1 MNHNS and CDR2 SASEGT come from the germline V gene. The ends lost 6 bases at V and 3 bases at J; junction bases unmatched: 3.

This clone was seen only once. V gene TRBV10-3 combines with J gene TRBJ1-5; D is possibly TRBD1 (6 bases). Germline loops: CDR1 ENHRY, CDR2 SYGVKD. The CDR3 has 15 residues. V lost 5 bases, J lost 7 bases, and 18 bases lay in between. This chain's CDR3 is CAISPIGGVSQPQHF. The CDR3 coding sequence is TGTGCCATCAGTCCTATAGGGGGAGTAAGCCAGCCCCAGCATTTT.

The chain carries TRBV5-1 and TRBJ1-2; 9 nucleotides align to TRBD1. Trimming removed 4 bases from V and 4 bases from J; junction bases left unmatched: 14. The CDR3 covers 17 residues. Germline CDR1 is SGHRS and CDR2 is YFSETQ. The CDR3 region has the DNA TGCGCCAGCAGCCCAGACCCGGGACAGGGTGATATCTATGGCTACACCTTC. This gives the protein CASSPDPGQGDIYGYTF.

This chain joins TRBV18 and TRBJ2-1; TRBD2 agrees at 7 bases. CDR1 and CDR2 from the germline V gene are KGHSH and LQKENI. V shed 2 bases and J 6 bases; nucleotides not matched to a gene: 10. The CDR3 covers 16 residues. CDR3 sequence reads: CASSPRVGGSVNEQFF. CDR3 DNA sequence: TGTGCCAGCTCACCAAGGGTCGGGGGGTCAGTCAATGAGCAGTTCTTC.

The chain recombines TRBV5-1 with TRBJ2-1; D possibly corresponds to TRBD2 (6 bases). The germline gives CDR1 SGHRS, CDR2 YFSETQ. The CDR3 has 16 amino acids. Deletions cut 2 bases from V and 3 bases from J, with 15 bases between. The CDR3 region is CASSFVSIGGYNEQFF. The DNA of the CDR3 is TGCGCCAGCAGCTTCGTAAGTATCGGGGGCTACAATGAGCAGTTCTTC.

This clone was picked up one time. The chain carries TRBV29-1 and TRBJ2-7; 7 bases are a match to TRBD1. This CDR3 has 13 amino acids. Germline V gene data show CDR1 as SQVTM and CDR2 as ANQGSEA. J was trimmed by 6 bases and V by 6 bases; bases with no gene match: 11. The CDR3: CSVSDRVTFEQYF. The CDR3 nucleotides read TGCAGCGTCTCAGACAGGGTAACCTTCGAGCAGTACTTC.

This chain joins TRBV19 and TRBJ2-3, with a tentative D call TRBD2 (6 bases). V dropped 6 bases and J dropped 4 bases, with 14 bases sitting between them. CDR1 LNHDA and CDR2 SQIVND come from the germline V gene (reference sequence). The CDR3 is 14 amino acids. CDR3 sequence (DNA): TGTGCCAGTAGCGGGACTCTTAACGCAGATACGCAGTATTTT. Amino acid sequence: CASSGTLNADTQYF.

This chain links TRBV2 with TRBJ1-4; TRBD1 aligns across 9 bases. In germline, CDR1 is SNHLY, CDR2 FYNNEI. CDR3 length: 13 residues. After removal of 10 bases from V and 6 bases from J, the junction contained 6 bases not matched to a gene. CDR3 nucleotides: TGTGCCACCCACAGGGGGCTAGATGAAAAACTGTTTTTT. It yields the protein CATHRGLDEKLFF.

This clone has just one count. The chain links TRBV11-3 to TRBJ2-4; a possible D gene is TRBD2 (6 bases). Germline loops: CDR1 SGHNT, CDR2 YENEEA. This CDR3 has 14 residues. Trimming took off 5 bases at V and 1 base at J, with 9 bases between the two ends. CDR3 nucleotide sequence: TGTGCCAGCAGCGGACGGGGGGCCAAAAACATTCAGTACTTC. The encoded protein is CASSGRGAKNIQYF.

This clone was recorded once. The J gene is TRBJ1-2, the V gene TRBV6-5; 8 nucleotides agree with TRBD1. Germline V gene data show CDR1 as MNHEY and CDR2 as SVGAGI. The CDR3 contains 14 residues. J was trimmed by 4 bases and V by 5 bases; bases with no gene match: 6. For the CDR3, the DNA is TGTGCCAGCAGTAAGGACAGGGCCGGCTATGGCTACACCTTC. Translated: CASSKDRAGYGYTF.

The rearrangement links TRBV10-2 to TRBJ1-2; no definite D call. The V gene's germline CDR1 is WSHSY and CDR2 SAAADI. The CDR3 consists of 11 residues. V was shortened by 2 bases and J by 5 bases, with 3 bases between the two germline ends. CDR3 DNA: TGCGCCAGCAGTGAGGGGTATGGCTACACCTTC. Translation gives CASSEGYGYTF.

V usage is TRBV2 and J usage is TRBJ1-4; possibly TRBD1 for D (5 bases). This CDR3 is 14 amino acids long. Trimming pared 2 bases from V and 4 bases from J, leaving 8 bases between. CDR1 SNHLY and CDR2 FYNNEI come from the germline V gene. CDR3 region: CASSEPGRNEKLFF. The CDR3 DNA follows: TGTGCCAGCAGTGAACCGGGACGTAATGAAAAACTGTTTTTT.

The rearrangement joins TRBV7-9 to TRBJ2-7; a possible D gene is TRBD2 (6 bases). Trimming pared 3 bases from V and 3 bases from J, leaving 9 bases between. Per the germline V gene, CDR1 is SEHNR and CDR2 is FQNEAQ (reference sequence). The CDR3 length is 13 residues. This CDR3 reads CASSLPGDYEQYF. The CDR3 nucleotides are TGTGCCAGCAGCTTGCCGGGGGACTACGAGCAGTACTTC.

CDR3 coding DNA: TGTGCCAGCAGCTTGGCTTGGGGATCCTACAATGAGCAGTTCTTC. It yields the protein CASSLAWGSYNEQFF. This chain uses TRBV5-8 with TRBJ2-1; D unresolved. Trimming stripped 0 bases from V and 1 base from J, with 8 bases between. Looked up from germline, CDR1 is SGHTS and CDR2 is YDEGEE. This CDR3 contains 15 residues.

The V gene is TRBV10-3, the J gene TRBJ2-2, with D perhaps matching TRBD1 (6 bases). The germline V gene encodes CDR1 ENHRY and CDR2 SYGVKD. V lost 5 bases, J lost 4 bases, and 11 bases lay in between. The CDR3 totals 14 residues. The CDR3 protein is CAISLTGTTGELFF. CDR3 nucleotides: TGTGCCATCAGTTTAACAGGGACCACCGGGGAGCTGTTTTTT.

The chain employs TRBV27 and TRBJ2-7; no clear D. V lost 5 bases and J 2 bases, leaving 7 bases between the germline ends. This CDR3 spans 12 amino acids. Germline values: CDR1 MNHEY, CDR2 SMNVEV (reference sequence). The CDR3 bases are TGTGCCAGCAGTAACCTCCCCTACGAGCAGTACTTC. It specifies CASSNLPYEQYF.

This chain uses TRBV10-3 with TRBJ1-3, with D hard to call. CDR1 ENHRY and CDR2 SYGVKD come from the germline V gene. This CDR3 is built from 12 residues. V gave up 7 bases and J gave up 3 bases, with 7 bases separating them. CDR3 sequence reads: CAITEGGNTIYF. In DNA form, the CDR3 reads TGTGCCATCACCGAGGGTGGAAACACCATATATTTT.